The 6 T cell receptor beta chains below come from one sample, sequenced in a study of beta chain features in type 1 diabetes. Their recognized antigens are unknown. Expressed TCRB transcripts were sequenced, since all the RNA that had been isolated was reverse transcribed. Generated by immunoSEQ multiplex PCR, the TCRdb table keeps only in-frame clones and is missing some. The sample has about 650,000 clones, around an eighth seen once. Whole-study findings and limits: When Type 1 diabetes patients were examined, their TCRB CDR3s proved moderately but significantly shorter in all four CD4+ subsets.

Sequenced: naive CD4+ T cells from blood. These receptors were taken from a man aged 25-45 years with type 1 diabetes.

This clone was counted a few times. The chain uses TRBV4-1 and TRBJ1-2, with 7 bases that match TRBD1. J was trimmed by 7 bases and V by 0 bases; bases with no gene match: 11. CDR3 length: 16 residues. Germline loops: CDR1 MGHRA, CDR2 YSYEKL. The CDR3 bases are TGCGCCAGCAGCCAAGATCGAGACAGGGAGGGGAGTGGCTACACCTTC. This sequence encodes CASSQDRDREGSGYTF.

The chain has TRBV7-2 and TRBJ2-7; possibly TRBD2 for D (5 bases). Trimming took off 2 bases at V and 0 bases at J, with 8 bases between the two ends. Looked up from germline, CDR1 is SGHTA and CDR2 is FQGNSA. This CDR3 region has 14 residues. CDR3: CASSLSGYSYEQYF. Here the CDR3 DNA reads TGTGCCAGCAGCTTATCGGGATACTCCTACGAGCAGTACTTC.

The rearrangement links TRBV6-1 to TRBJ2-3; 7 positions agree with TRBD1. The V gene's germline CDR1 is MNHNS and CDR2 SASEGT. V was clipped by 8 bases and J by 1 base; unmatched bases: 9. The CDR3 loop spans 15 amino acids. DNA for the CDR3: TGTGCCAGCGCCTACAGGGGTACTCGCACAGATACGCAGTATTTT. It yields the protein CASAYRGTRTDTQYF.

The rearrangement joins TRBV7-9 to TRBJ2-5; D is uncertain. Germline assignment: CDR1 SEHNR and CDR2 FQNEAQ (reference sequence). CDR3 length: 13 amino acids. V dropped 0 bases and J dropped 7 bases, with 9 bases sitting between them. CDR3 in DNA: TGTGCCAGCAGCTTAGCGGTTCTTGGGACCCAGTACTTC. Residues: CASSLAVLGTQYF.

V gene TRBV2 combines with J gene TRBJ1-5; possibly TRBD1 for D (5 bases). Germline V CDR1 and CDR2: SNHLY, FYNNEI. V lost 5 bases, J lost 5 bases, and 10 bases lay in between. This CDR3 is built from 13 residues. CDR3 in amino acids: CASSQGGDQPQHF. The CDR3 coding sequence is TGTGCCAGCAGTCAGGGAGGGGATCAGCCCCAGCATTTT.

The genes are TRBV5-5 and TRBJ2-5, with no clear D. The CDR3 sequence is 13 residues long. Per the germline V gene, CDR1 is SGHKS and CDR2 is YYEKEE (reference sequence). V was pared by 0 bases and J by 7 bases, with 10 bases between. CDR3 region: CASSLGAERTQYF. DNA of the CDR3: TGTGCCAGCAGCTTGGGGGCCGAGCGGACCCAGTACTTC.